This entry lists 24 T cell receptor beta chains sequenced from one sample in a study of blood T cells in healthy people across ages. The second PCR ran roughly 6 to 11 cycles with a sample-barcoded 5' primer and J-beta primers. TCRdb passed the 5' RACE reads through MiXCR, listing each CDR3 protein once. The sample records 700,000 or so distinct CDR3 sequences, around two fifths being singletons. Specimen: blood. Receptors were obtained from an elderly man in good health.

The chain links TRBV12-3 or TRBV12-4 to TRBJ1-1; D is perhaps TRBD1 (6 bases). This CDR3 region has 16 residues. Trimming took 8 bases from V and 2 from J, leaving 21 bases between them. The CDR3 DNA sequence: TGTGCCAGCCCTTCCGGGACAAATGGGGGCAACACTGAAGCTTTCTTT. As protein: CASPSGTNGGNTEAFF.

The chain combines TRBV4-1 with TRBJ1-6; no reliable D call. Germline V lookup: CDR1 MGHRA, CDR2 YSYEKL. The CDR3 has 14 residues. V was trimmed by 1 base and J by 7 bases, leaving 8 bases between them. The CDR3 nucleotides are TGCGCCAGCAGCCAAGTCGGGTTAAATTCACCCCTCCACTTT. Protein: CASSQVGLNSPLHF.

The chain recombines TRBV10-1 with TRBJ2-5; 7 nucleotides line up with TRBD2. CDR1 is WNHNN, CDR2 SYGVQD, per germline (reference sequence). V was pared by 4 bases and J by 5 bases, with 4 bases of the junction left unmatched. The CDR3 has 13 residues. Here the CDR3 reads CASSGTREETQYF. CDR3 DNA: TGCGCCAGCAGTGGGACTAGAGAGGAGACCCAGTACTTC.

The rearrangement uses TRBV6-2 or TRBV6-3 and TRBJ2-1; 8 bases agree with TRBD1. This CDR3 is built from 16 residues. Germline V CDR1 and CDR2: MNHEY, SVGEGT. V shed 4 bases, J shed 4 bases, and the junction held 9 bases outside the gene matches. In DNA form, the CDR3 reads TGTGCCAGCAGTTTAGCACAGGGGGTAGGGTACAATGAGCAGTTCTTC. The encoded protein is CASSLAQGVGYNEQFF.

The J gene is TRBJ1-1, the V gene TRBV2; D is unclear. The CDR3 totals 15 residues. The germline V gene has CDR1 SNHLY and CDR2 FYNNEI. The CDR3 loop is CSSVANGVMNTEAFF. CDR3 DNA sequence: TGTTCTTCGGTGGCAAATGGGGTGATGAACACTGAAGCTTTCTTT.

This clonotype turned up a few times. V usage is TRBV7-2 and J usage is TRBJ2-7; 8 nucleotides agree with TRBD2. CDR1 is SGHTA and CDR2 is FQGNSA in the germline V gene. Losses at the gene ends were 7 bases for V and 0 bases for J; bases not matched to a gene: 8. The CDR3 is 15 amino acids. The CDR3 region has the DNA TGTGCCAGCACCATAAGCGGGAGTTTCTCCTACGAGCAGTACTTC. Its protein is CASTISGSFSYEQYF.

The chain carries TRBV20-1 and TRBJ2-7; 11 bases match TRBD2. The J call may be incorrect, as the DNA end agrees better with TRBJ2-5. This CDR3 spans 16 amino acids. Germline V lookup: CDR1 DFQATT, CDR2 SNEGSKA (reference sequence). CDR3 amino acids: CSARDPLAGGRETQYF. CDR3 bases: TGCAGTGCTAGAGACCCGCTAGCGGGGGGACGGGAGACCCAGTACTTC.

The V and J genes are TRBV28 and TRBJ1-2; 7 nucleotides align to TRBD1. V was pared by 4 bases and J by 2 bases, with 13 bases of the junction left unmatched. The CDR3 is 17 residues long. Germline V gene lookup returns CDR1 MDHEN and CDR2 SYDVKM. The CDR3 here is CASSSPSRAGGNYGYTF. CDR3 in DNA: TGTGCCAGCAGTTCCCCTTCGCGGGCAGGGGGGAACTATGGCTACACCTTC.

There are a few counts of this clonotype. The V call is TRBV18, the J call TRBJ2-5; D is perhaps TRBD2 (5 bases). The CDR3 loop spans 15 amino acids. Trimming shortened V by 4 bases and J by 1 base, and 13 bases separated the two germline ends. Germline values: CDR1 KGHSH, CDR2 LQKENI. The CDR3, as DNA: TGTGCCAGCTCACTAACCTTAGGGAGCCAAGAGACCCAGTACTTC. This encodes CASSLTLGSQETQYF.

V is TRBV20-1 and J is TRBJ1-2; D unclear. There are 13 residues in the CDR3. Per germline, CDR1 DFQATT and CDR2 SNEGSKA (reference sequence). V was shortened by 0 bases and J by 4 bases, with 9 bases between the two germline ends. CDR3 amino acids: CSARDQAFYGYTF. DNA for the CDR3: TGCAGTGCTAGAGATCAGGCTTTCTATGGCTACACCTTC.

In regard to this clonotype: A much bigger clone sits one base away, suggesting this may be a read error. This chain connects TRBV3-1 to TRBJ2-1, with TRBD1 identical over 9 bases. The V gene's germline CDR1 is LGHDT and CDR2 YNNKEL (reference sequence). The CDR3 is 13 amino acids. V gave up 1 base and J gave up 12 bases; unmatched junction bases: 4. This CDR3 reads CASSQVTGGVQFF. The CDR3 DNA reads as TGTGCCAGCAGCCAAGTCACAGGGGGCGTGCAGTTCTTC.

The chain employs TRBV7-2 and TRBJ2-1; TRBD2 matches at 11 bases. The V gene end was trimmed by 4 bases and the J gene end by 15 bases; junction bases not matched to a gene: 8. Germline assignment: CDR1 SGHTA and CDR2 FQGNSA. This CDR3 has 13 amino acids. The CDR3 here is CASSWTSSGRTFF. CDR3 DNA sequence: TGTGCCAGCAGCTGGACCTCTAGCGGGAGGACGTTCTTC.

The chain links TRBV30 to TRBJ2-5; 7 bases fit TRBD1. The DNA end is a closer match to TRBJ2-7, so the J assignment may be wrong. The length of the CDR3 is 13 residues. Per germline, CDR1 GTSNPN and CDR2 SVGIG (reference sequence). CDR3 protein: CASRPGQYYEQYF. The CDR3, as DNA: TGTGCCTCCCGGCCGGGACAGTATTACGAGCAGTACTTC.

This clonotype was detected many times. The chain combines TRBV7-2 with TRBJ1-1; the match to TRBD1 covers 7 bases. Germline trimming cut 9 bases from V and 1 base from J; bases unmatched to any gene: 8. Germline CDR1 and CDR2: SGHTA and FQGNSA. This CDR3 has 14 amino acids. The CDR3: CASTWGTANTEAFF. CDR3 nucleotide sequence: TGTGCCAGTACATGGGGGACAGCGAACACTGAAGCTTTCTTT.

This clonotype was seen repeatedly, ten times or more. The CDR3 DNA follows: TGTGCCACCAGCAGAGGGTGGGGGGCCTCCTACGAGCAGTACTTC. This encodes CATSRGWGASYEQYF. The chain employs TRBV15 and TRBJ2-7; D may be TRBD1 or TRBD2 (6 bases each). This CDR3 comprises 15 residues. V was trimmed by 1 base and J by 0 bases, leaving 10 bases between them. The germline CDR1 and CDR2 sequences are LNHNV and YYDKDF (reference sequence).

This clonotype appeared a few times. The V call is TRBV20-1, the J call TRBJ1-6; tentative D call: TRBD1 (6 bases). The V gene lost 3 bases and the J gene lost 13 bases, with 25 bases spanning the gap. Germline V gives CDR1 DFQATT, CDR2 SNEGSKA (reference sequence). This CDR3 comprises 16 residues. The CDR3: CSASASGGGTTRPLHF. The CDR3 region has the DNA TGCAGTGCTAGCGCCTCGGGAGGGGGGACCACTCGTCCCCTCCACTTT.

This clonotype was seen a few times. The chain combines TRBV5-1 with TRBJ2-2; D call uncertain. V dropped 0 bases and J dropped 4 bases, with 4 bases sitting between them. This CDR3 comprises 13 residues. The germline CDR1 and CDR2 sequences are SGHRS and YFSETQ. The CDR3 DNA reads TGCGCCAGCAGCTTGGAAGCCACCGGGGAGCTGTTTTTT. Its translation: CASSLEATGELFF.

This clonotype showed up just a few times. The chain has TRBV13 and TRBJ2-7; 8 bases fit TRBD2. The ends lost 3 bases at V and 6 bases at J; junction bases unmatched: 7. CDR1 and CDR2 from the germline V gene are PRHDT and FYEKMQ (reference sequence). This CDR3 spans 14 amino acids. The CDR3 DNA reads TGTGCCAGCAGCTTTGGGGCTAGCGGGCTCGAGCAGTACTTC. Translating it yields CASSFGASGLEQYF.

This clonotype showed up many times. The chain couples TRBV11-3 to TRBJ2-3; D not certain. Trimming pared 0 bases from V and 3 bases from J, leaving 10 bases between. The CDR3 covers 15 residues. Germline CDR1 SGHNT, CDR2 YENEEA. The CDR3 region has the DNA TGTGCCAGCAGCTTAGATTCCGGGTTGACAGATACGCAGTATTTT. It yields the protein CASSLDSGLTDTQYF. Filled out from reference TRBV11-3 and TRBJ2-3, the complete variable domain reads EAGVVQSPRYKIIEKKQPVAFWCNPISGHNTLYWYLQNLGQGPELLIRYENEEAVDDSQLPKDRFSAERLKGVDSTLKIQPAELGDSAVYLCASSLDSGLTDTQYFGPGTRLTVL.

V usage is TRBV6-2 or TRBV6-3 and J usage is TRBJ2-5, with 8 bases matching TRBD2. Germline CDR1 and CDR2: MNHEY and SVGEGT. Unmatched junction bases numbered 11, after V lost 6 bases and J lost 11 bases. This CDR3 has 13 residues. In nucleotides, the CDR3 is TGTGCCAGCAGCGGGGGGGCCTGGGATGATCAGTACTTC. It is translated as CASSGGAWDDQYF.

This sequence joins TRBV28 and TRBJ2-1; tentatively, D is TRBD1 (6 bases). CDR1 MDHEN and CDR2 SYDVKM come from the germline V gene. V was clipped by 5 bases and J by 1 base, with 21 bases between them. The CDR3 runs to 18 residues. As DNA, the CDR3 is TGTGCCAGCAGTCCAGGGGTTCAAAGCGGTTTATCCTACAATGAGCAGTTCTTC. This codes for CASSPGVQSGLSYNEQFF.

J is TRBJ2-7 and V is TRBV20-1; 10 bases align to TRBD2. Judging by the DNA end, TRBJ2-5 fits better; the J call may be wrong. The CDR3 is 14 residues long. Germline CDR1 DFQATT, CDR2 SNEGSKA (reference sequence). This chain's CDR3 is CSAPSGGVSETQYF. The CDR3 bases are TGCAGTGCCCCAAGCGGGGGGGTGAGCGAGACCCAGTACTTC.

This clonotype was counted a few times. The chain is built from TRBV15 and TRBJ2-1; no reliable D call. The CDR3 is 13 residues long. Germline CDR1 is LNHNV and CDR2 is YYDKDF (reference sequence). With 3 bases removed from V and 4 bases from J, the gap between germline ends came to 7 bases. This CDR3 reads CATSRYEYNEQFF. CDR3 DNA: TGTGCCACCAGCAGGTACGAATACAATGAGCAGTTCTTC.

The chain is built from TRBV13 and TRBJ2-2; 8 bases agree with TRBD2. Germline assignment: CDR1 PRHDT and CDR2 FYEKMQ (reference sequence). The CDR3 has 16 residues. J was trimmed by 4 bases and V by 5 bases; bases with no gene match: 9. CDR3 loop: CASSSRLAQATGELFF. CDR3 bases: TGTGCCAGCAGCAGTAGACTAGCGCAGGCCACCGGGGAGCTGTTTTTT.